The clone carrying this T cell receptor (beta chain) appeared a few times. Its antigen remains unknown. The CDR3 is 13 amino acids. V lost 5 bases to trimming and J lost 1 base, with 11 bases between them. Germline assignment: CDR1 DFQATT and CDR2 SNEGSKA (reference sequence). One entry per CDR3 protein results from TCRdb running MiXCR on the RT-PCR reads. The table shows roughly 710,000 distinct CDR3 sequences, with 12% to 15% occurring only once. This sample is part of a study of response to subunit inactivated influenza vaccine. Regarding the study as a whole: Each seasonal influenza vaccination, the authors suggested, recruits few new T cells.

The receptor was derived from a man aged 50 to 59 who received an inactivated influenza vaccine. V is TRBV20-1 and J is TRBJ1-1, with D unclear. This specimen was PBMCs from blood, taken around two weeks before vaccination. The CDR3 spells CSAPDGKNTEAFF. The CDR3, as DNA: TGCAGTGCTCCCGACGGAAAGAACACTGAAGCTTTCTTT.